This T cell receptor beta chain was recorded in a study of blood T cell repertoires in COVID-19. The protocol was immunoSEQ multiplex PCR, while the TCRdb copy is restricted to in-frame clones and leaves out a portion. This sample has 40,000 or so clones; over 80% occur once, and the top ten carry about 4.9%. Germline V lookup: CDR1 ENHRY, CDR2 SYGVKD. V shed 0 bases, J shed 1 base, and the junction held 3 bases outside the gene matches. This CDR3 region has 16 residues. The source material was peripheral blood. This receptor was taken from a man aged 50 or older with active COVID-19. This rearrangement joins TRBV10-3 to TRBJ2-5; 9 nucleotides align to TRBD2. The CDR3 loop is CAISESGGGVQETQYF. CDR3 DNA sequence: TGTGCCATCAGTGAGTCGGGCGGGGGGGTCCAAGAGACCCAGTACTTC.